This TCR beta chain was found in a study of T cell responses to AZD1222 COVID-19 vaccine. Whole-study results and caveats: Possibly, clonal diversity was underestimated; donors were largely white British and included more females.

The repertoire was sequenced with immunoSEQ multiplex PCR; TCRdb's copy has only in-frame clones and lacks some. The sample has approximately 130,000 clones; approximately 90% are singletons. The germline CDR1 and CDR2 sequences are MGHRA and YSYEKL. V was shortened by 0 bases and J by 10 bases, with 10 bases between the two germline ends. CDR3 size: 14 residues. This clone was detected once. The antigen remains unidentified. This TCR was sampled from an adult in good health. The chain combines TRBV4-1 with TRBJ1-6; D is undetermined. The specimen comprised peripheral blood, sampled on day 0 of MenACWY control vaccination. The CDR3 region has the DNA TGCGCCAGCAGCCAAGACGGCTTCTCCTCACCCCTCCACTTT. Its protein is CASSQDGFSSPLHF.